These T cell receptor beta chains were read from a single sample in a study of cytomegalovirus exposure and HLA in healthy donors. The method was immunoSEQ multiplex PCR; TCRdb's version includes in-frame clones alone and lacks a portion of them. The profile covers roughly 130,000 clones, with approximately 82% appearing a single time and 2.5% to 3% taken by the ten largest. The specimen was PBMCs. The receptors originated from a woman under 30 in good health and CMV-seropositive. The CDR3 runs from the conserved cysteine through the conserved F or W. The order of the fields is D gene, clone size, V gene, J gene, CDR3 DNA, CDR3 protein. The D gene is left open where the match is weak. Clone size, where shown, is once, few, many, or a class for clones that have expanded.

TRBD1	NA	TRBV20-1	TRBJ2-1	TGCAGTGCTCCGCAGGGGGATGAGCAGTTCTTC	CSAPQGDEQFF
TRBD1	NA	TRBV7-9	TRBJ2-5	TGTTCCAGCAGTGGGACAGGGAGATTGGGGACCCAGTACTTC	CSSSGTGRLGTQYF
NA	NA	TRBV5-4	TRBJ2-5	TGTGCCAGCAAGAAGTGGGGAGAAGAGACCCAGTACTTC	CASKKWGEETQYF
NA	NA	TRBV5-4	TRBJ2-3	TGTGCCAGCAGCTTGGACCCCGGGGCAGATACGCAGTATTTT	CASSLDPGADTQYF
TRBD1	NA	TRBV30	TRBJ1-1	TGTGCCTGGAGTCCCCTCGGACAGGGGCGGGTTATGAACACTGAAGCTTTCTTT	CAWSPLGQGRVMNTEAFF
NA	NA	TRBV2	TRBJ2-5	TGTGCCAGCAGTGAGAGGGAGGGGGGGCTTGAGACCCAGTACTTC	CASSEREGGLETQYF
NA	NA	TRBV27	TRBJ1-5	TGTGCCAGCAGTTTATCCGGGGGACATCAGCCCCAGCATTTT	CASSLSGGHQPQHF
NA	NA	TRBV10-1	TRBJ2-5	TGCGCCGCCCTTAAGACCAGGTTCCGAAGGGAGACCCAGTACTTC	CAALKTRFRRETQYF
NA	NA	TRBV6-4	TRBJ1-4	TGTGCCAGCAGCCCCATGGGGGGTTACAATGAAAAACTGTTTTTT	CASSPMGGYNEKLFF
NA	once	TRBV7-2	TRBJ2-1	TGTGCCAGCAGCGGGGCGGTAATATTCTCCTACAATGAGCAGTTCTTC	CASSGAVIFSYNEQFF
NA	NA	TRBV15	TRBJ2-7	TGTGCCACCAGCAGACCATACAGAGCCTACGAGCAGTACTTC	CATSRPYRAYEQYF
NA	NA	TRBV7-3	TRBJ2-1	TGTGCCAGCAGCTTAACCGGGTTCAATGAGCAGTTCTTC	CASSLTGFNEQFF
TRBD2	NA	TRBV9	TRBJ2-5	TGTGCCAGCAGTAGGACTAGCGGGAACCATAAAGAGACCCAGTACTTC	CASSRTSGNHKETQYF
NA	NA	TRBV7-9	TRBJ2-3	TGTTCCAGCAGCTCCGTAGATACGCAGTATTTT	CSSSSVDTQYF
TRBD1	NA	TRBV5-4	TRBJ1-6	TGTGCCAGCAGCTTGGCGGGACAGGGACTCTCACCCCTCCACTTT	CASSLAGQGLSPLHF
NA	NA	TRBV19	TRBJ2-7	TGTGCCAGTAGTGGGGGGAGAGGAGACTACGAGCAGTACTTC	CASSGGRGDYEQYF
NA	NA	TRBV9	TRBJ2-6	TGTGCCAGCAGCCTCAACACAGGCGGTGCTGGGGCCAACGTCCTGACTTTC	CASSLNTGGAGANVLTF
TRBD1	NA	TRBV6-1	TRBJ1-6	TGTGCCAGCAGTGTTGCCGGGACAGTTAATTCACCCCTCCACTTT	CASSVAGTVNSPLHF
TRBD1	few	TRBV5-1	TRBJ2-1	TGCGCCAGCAGCCTATCGGGACAGGGCCACAATGAGCAGTTCTTC	CASSLSGQGHNEQFF
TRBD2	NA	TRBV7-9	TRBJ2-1	TGTGCCAGCAGGACTAGCGGGGGGACCTACAATGAGCAGTTCTTC	CASRTSGGTYNEQFF